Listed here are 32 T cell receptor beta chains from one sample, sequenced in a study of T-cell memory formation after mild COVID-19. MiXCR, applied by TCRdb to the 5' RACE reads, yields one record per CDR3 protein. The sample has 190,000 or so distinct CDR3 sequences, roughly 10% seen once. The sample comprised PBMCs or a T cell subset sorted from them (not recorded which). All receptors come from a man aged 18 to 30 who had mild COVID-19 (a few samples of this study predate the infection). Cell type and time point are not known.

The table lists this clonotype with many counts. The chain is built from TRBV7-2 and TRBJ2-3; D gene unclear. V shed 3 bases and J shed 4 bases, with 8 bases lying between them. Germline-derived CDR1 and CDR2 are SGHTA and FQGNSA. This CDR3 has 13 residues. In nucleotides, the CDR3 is TGTGCCAGCAGCTTTCGTCGGGCAGATACGCAGTATTTT. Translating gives CASSFRRADTQYF.

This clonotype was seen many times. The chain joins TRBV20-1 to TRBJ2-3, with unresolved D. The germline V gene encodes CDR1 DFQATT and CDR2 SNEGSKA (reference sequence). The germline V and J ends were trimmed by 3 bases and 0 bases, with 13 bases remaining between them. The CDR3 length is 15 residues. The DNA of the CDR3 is TGCAGTGCTAGGTCCGCGGTGACTAGCACAGATACGCAGTATTTT. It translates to CSARSAVTSTDTQYF.

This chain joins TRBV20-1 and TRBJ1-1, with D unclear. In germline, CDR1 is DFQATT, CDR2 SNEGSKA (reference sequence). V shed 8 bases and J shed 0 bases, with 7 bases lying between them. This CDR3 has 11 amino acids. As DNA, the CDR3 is TGCAGTTTACGCATGAACACTGAAGCTTTCTTT. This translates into CSLRMNTEAFF.

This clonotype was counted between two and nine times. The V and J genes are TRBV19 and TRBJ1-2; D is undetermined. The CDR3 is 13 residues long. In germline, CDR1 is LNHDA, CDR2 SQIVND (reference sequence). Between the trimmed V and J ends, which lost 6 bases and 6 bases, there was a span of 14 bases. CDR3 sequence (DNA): TGTGCCAGTAGCCTGCTCCTTGCGGATGGCTACACCTTC. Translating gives CASSLLLADGYTF.

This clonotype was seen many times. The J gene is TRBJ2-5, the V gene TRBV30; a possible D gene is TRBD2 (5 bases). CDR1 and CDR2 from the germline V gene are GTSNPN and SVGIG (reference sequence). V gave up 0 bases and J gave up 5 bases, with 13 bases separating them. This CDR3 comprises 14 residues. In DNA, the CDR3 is TGTGCCTGGAGTGTCCGGGGTGGGTTGGAGACCCAGTACTTC. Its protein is CAWSVRGGLETQYF.

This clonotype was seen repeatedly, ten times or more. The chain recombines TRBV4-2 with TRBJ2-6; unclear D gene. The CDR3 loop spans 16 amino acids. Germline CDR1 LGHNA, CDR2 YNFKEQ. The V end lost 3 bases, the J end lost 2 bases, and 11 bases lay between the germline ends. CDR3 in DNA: TGTGCCAGCAGCCAGAGACTTTCCCCTGGGGCCAACGTCCTGACTTTC. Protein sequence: CASSQRLSPGANVLTF.

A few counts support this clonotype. DNA for the CDR3: TGTGCCAGCAGTTACTCCCCGCGGCTCGGCCAAGAGACCCAGTACTTC. Amino acids: CASSYSPRLGQETQYF. This sequence joins TRBV6-5 and TRBJ2-5, with no clear D. The V gene lost 0 bases and the J gene lost 1 base, with 12 bases spanning the gap. CDR1 is MNHEY and CDR2 is SVGAGI in the germline V gene. The CDR3 runs to 16 residues.

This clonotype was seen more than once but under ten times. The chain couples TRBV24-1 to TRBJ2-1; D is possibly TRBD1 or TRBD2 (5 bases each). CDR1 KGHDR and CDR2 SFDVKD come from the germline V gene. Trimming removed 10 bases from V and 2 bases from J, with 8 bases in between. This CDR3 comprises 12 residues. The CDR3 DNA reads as TGTGCCACAAGAGGGGCCTACAATGAGCAGTTCTTC. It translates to CATRGAYNEQFF.

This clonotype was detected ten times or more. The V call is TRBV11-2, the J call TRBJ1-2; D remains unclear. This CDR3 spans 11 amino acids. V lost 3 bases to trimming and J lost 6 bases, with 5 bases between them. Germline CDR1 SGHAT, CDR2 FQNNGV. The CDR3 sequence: CASSFRDGYTF. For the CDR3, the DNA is TGTGCCAGCAGCTTTCGGGATGGCTACACCTTC.

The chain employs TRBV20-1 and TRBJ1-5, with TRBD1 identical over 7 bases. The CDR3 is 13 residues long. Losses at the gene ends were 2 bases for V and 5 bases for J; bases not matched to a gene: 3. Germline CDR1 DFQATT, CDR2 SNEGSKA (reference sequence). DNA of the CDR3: TGCAGTGCTAGAAGGACAGGTGATCAGCCCCAGCATTTT. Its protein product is CSARRTGDQPQHF.

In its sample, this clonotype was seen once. The CDR3: CSASVSGRNNEQFF. CDR3 sequence (DNA): TGCAGTGCTTCAGTCTCGGGACGTAACAATGAGCAGTTCTTC. J is TRBJ2-1 and V is TRBV20-1; D may correspond to TRBD1 or TRBD2 (5 bases each). The V gene lost 5 bases and the J gene lost 5 bases, with 16 bases spanning the gap. The CDR3 contains 14 residues. The germline gives CDR1 DFQATT, CDR2 SNEGSKA (reference sequence).

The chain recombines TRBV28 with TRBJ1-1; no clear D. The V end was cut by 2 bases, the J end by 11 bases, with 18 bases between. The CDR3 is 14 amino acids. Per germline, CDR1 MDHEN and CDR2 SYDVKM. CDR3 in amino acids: CASSLHLTGAGAFF. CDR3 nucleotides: TGTGCCAGCAGTTTACACCTGACCGGTGCGGGGGCTTTCTTT. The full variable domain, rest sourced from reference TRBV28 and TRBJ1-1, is DVKVTQSSRYLVKRTGEKVFLECVQDMDHENMFWYRQDPGLGLRLIYFSYDVKMKEKGDIPEGYSVSREKKERFSLILESASTNQTSMYLCASSLHLTGAGAFFGQGTRLTVV.

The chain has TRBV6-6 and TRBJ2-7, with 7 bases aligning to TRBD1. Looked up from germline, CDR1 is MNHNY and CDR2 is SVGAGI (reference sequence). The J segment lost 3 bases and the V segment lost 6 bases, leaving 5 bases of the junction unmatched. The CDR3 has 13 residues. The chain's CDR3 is CASSRQGFYEQYV. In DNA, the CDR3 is TGTGCCAGCAGCCGACAGGGTTTCTACGAGCAGTACGTC.

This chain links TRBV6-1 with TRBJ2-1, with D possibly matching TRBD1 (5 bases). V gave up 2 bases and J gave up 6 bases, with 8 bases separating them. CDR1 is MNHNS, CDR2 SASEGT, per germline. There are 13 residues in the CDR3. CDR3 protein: CASSELGANEQFF. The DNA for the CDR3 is TGTGCCAGCAGTGAATTAGGGGCCAATGAGCAGTTCTTC.

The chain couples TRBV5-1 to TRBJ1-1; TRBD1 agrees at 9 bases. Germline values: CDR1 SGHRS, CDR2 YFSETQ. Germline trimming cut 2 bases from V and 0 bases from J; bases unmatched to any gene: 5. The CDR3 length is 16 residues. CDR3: CASSFTGGPLNTEAFF. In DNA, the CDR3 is TGCGCCAGCAGCTTTACAGGGGGCCCCTTGAACACTGAAGCTTTCTTT.

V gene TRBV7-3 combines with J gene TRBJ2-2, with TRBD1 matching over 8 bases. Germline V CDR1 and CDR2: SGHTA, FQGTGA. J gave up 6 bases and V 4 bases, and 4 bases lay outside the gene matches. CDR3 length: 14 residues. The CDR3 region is CASSSTGAPGELFF. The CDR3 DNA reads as TGTGCCAGCAGCTCGACAGGGGCCCCCGGGGAGCTGTTTTTT.

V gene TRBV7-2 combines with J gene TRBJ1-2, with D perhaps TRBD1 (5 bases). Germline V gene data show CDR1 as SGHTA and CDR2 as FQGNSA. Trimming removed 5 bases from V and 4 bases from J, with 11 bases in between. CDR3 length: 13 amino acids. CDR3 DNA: TGTGCCAGCAGCCCCTATGACAGCTATGGCTACACCTTC. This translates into CASSPYDSYGYTF. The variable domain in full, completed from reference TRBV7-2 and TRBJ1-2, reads GAGVSQSPSNKVTEKGKDVELRCDPISGHTALYWYRQSLGQGLEFLIYFQGNSAPDKSGLPSDRFSAERTGGSVSTLTIQRTQQEDSAVYLCASSPYDSYGYTFGSGTRLTVV.

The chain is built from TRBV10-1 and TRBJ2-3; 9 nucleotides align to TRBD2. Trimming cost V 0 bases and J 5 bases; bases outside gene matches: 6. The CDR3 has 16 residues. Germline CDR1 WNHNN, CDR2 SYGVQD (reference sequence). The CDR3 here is CASSESSGGTLDTQYF. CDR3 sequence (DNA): TGCGCCAGCAGTGAGTCAAGCGGGGGGACTCTAGATACGCAGTATTTT.

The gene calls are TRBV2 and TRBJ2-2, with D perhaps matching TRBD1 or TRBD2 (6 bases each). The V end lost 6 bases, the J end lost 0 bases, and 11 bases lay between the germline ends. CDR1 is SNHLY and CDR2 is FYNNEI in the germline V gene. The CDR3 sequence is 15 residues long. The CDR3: CASSLEGANTGELFF. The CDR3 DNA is TGTGCCAGCAGCCTGGAGGGGGCGAACACCGGGGAGCTGTTTTTT.

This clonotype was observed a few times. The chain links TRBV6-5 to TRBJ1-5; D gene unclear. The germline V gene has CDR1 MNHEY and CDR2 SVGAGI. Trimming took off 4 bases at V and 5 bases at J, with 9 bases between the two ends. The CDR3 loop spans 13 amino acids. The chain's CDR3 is CASSSHPDQPQHF. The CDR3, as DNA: TGTGCCAGCAGTTCTCACCCCGATCAGCCCCAGCATTTT.

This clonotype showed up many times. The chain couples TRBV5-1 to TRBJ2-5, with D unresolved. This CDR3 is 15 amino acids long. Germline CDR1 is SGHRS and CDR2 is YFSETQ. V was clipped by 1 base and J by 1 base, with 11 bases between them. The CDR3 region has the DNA TGCGCCAGCAGCTTGATGTTGGGTGGCCAAGAGACCCAGTACTTC. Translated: CASSLMLGGQETQYF.

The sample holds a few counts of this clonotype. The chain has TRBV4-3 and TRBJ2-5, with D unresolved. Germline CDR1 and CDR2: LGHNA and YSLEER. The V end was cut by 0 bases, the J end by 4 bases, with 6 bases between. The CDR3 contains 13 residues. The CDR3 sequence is CASSQERRETQYF. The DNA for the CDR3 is TGCGCCAGCAGCCAAGAACGGCGAGAGACCCAGTACTTC.

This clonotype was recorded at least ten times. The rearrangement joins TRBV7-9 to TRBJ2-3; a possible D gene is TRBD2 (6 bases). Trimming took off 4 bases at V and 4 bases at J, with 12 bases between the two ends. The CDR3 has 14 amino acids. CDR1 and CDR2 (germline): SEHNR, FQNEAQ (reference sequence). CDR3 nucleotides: TGTGCCAGCAGCTCCAGCGGGCCCGCAGATACGCAGTATTTT. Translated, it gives CASSSSGPADTQYF.

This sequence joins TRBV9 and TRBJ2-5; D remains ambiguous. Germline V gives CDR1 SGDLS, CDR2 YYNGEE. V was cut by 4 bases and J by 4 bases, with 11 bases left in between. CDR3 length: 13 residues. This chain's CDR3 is CASSLRAGETQYF. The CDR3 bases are TGTGCCAGCAGCCTCCGGGCCGGAGAGACCCAGTACTTC. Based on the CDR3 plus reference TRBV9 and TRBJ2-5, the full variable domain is DSGVTQTPKHLITATGQRVTLRCSPRSGDLSVYWYQQSLDQGLQFLIQYYNGEERAKGNILERFSAQQFPDLHSELNLSSLELGDSALYFCASSLRAGETQYFGPGTRLLVL.

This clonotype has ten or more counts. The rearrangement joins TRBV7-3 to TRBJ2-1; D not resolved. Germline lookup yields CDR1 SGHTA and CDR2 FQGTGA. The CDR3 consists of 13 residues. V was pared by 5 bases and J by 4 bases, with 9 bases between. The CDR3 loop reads CASSPPPYNEQFF. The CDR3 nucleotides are TGTGCCAGCAGCCCCCCCCCTTACAATGAGCAGTTCTTC.

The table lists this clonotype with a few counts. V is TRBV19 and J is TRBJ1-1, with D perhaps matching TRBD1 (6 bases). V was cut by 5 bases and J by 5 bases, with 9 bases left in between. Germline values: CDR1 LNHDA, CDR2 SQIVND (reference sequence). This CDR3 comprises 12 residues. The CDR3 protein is CASSAQGTEAFF. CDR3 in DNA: TGTGCCAGTAGTGCACAGGGTACTGAAGCTTTCTTT.

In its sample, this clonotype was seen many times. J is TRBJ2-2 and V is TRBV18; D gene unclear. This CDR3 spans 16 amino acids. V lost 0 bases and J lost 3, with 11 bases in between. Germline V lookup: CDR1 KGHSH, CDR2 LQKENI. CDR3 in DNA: TGTGCCAGCTCACCACCGTTACGAACCTACACCGGGGAGCTGTTTTTT. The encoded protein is CASSPPLRTYTGELFF.

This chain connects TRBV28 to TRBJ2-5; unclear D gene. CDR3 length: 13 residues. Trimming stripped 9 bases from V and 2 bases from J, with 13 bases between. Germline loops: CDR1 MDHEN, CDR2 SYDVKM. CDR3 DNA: TGTGCCAGTACAAACTGGAATCAAGAGACCCAGTACTTC. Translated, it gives CASTNWNQETQYF. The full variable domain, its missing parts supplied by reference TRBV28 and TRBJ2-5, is DVKVTQSSRYLVKRTGEKVFLECVQDMDHENMFWYRQDPGLGLRLIYFSYDVKMKEKGDIPEGYSVSREKKERFSLILESASTNQTSMYLCASTNWNQETQYFGPGTRLLVL.

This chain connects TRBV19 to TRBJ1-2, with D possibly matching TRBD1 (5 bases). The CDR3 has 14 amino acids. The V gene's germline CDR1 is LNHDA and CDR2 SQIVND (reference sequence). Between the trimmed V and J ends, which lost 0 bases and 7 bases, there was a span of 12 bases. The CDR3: CASSIDSRATGYTF. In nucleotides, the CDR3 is TGTGCCAGTAGTATAGATTCCAGGGCCACTGGCTACACCTTC.

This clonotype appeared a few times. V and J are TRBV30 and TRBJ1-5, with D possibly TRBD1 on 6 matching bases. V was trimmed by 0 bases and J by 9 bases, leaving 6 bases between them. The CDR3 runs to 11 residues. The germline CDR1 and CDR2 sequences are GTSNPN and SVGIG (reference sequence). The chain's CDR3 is CAWSVQGPQHF. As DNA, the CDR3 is TGTGCCTGGAGTGTACAGGGGCCCCAGCATTTT.

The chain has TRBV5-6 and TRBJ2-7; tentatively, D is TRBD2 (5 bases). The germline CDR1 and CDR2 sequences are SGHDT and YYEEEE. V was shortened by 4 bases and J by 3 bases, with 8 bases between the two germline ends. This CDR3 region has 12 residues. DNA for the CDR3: TGTGCCAGCAGCAACGGGGTCTACGAGCAGTACGTC. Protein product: CASSNGVYEQYV.

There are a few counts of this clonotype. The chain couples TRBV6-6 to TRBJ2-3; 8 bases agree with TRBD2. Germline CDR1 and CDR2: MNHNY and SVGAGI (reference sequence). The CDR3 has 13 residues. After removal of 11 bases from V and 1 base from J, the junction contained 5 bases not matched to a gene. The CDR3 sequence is CASRRGGTDTQYF. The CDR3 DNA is TGTGCCTCGCGGCGGGGGGGCACAGATACGCAGTATTTT.